What follows are 21 T cell receptor beta chains derived from one specimen sequenced in a study of T cell responses to AZD1222 COVID-19 vaccine (dated by TCRdb to 2020 to 2023). Libraries were prepared through the immunoSEQ multiplex PCR assay. Imported from immuneACCESS, the table was reduced by TCRdb to in-frame sequences with V and J called. These copies leave out some clones; in studies compared against another copy, an unresolved V gene accounts for under half, and the cause of the remainder is not known. This sample holds 150,000 to 200,000 clones; approximately 93% were observed only once. About 1% of the sample belongs to the ten largest clones. The intended sense of this specimen's time point label: about 28 days (+/-7) after the second vaccine dose. The input for sequencing was peripheral blood, taken 28 days after the second AZD1222 dose. The source of these receptors is an adult who received the AZD1222 COVID-19 vaccine.

This clone was found once. DNA of the CDR3: TGTGCCAGCAGTCCCCGACAGGGTGGTTACGAGCAGTACTTC. This gives the protein CASSPRQGGYEQYF. The chain couples TRBV6-5 to TRBJ2-7; 7 nucleotides line up with TRBD1. The germline V gene encodes CDR1 MNHEY and CDR2 SVGAGI. This CDR3 region has 14 residues. V shed 5 bases and J 4 bases; nucleotides not matched to a gene: 8.

The chain joins TRBV3-1 (or the pseudogene TRBV3-2) to TRBJ1-6; no clear D. The CDR3 has 14 residues. Trimming removed 1 base from V and 5 bases from J, with 6 bases in between. CDR1 is LGHDT, CDR2 YNNKEL, per germline (reference sequence). Here the CDR3 reads CASSQGPNNSPLHF. The DNA of the CDR3 is TGTGCCAGCAGCCAAGGGCCTAATAATTCACCCCTCCACTTT.

The V call is TRBV9, the J call TRBJ2-3, with 8 bases identical to TRBD1. The CDR3 is 15 amino acids. Germline CDR1 SGDLS, CDR2 YYNGEE. The J segment lost 5 bases and the V segment lost 1 base, leaving 6 bases of the junction unmatched. The CDR3 DNA sequence: TGTGCCAGCAGCGTAATGCAGGGGGCAGGAGATACGCAGTATTTT. Translation: CASSVMQGAGDTQYF.

About this clone itself: This sample includes further DNA sequences coding for the same CDR3. The chain links TRBV29-1 to TRBJ1-3; D remains unclear. The V gene's germline CDR1 is SQVTM and CDR2 ANQGSEA. This CDR3 contains 11 residues. Trimming stripped 4 bases from V and 4 bases from J, with 5 bases between. CDR3 sequence (DNA): TGCAGCGTTGTGTCCGGAAACACCATATATTTT. This sequence encodes CSVVSGNTIYF.

The rearrangement links TRBV5-4 to TRBJ2-1; possibly TRBD1 or TRBD2 for D (7 bases each). This CDR3 contains 13 residues. V lost 10 bases and J lost 9, with 20 bases in between. Per the germline V gene, CDR1 is SGHNT and CDR2 is YYREEE (reference sequence). CDR3: CAVQGGLATEQFF. The CDR3 region has the DNA TGTGCCGTTCAGGGGGGGTTGGCCACTGAGCAGTTCTTC.

This chain connects TRBV3-1 (or the pseudogene TRBV3-2) to TRBJ2-3; TRBD2 might be the D (6 bases). Trimming removed 5 bases at V and 5 bases at J, with 8 bases between. Germline V CDR1 and CDR2: LGHDT, YNNKEL (reference sequence). The CDR3 totals 12 residues. The CDR3: CASSYGGDTQYF. In DNA form, the CDR3 reads TGTGCCAGCAGCTACGGGGGAGATACGCAGTATTTT.

V gene TRBV5-1 combines with J gene TRBJ1-1, with D maybe TRBD1 (5 bases). This CDR3 comprises 14 residues. V lost 0 bases and J lost 1, with 7 bases in between. Germline CDR1 is SGHRS and CDR2 is YFSETQ. Here the CDR3 DNA reads TGCGCCAGCAGCTTGGCAACAGGGAACACTGAAGCTTTCTTT. Amino acids: CASSLATGNTEAFF.

The gene calls are TRBV11-2 and TRBJ2-7, with D perhaps matching TRBD1 (6 bases). Trimming pared 0 bases from V and 6 bases from J, leaving 6 bases between. Per germline, CDR1 SGHAT and CDR2 FQNNGV. The CDR3 runs 12 residues. This CDR3 reads CASSLDRGEQYF. The CDR3 bases are TGTGCCAGCAGCTTAGACAGGGGCGAGCAGTACTTC.

This rearrangement joins TRBV9 to TRBJ1-1; D gene unclear. From germline, CDR1 is SGDLS and CDR2 YYNGEE. Trimming cost V 1 base and J 5 bases, with 12 bases left between them. The CDR3 runs to 14 residues. This CDR3 is CASSVTQEGTEAFF. DNA for the CDR3: TGTGCCAGCAGCGTAACGCAGGAAGGTACTGAAGCTTTCTTT. The entire variable domain, with the rest obtained from reference TRBV9 and TRBJ1-1, is as follows: DSGVTQTPKHLITATGQRVTLRCSPRSGDLSVYWYQQSLDQGLQFLIQYYNGEERAKGNILERFSAQQFPDLHSELNLSSLELGDSALYFCASSVTQEGTEAFFGQGTRLTVV.

V gene TRBV6-5 combines with J gene TRBJ1-4; D is possibly TRBD1 (5 bases). The CDR3 spans 16 residues. Trimming took off 1 base at V and 0 bases at J, with 9 bases between the two ends. CDR1 and CDR2 (germline): MNHEY, SVGAGI. The CDR3 loop reads CASSYYRGATNEKLFF. In DNA form, the CDR3 reads TGTGCCAGCAGTTACTATAGGGGCGCAACTAATGAAAAACTGTTTTTT.

This chain joins TRBV5-4 and TRBJ2-6, with a possible D match to TRBD1 (6 bases). V lost 4 bases and J 2 bases, leaving 13 bases between the germline ends. Germline loops: CDR1 SGHNT, CDR2 YYREEE (reference sequence). The CDR3 runs 16 residues. The CDR3 nucleotides are TGTGCCAGCAGCCTGGGGGCTTCCACTGGGGCCAACGTCCTGACTTTC. Translating it yields CASSLGASTGANVLTF.

The chain carries TRBV29-1 and TRBJ1-4; D unclear. Looked up from germline, CDR1 is SQVTM and CDR2 is ANQGSEA. V lost 6 bases and J 0 bases, leaving 17 bases between the germline ends. This CDR3 spans 16 amino acids. CDR3 DNA: TGCAGCGTCGCGGTCCGACAACCAGCAACTAATGAAAAACTGTTTTTT. Amino acid sequence: CSVAVRQPATNEKLFF.

The chain is built from TRBV27 and TRBJ2-7, with D hard to call. V shed 6 bases and J shed 0 bases, with 15 bases lying between them. This CDR3 is 15 amino acids long. The germline gives CDR1 MNHEY, CDR2 SMNVEV (reference sequence). This CDR3 reads CASSLETSSSYEQYF. DNA for the CDR3: TGTGCCAGCAGCCTGGAGACGTCTTCCTCCTACGAGCAGTACTTC.

The gene calls are TRBV19 and TRBJ1-3, with D perhaps TRBD1 (6 bases). Germline assignment: CDR1 LNHDA and CDR2 SQIVND (reference sequence). Trimming took 9 bases from V and 1 from J, leaving 16 bases between them. CDR3 length: 15 residues. The CDR3 spells CASRLDRQSGNTIYF. In nucleotides, the CDR3 is TGTGCCAGCCGACTTGACAGGCAATCTGGAAACACCATATATTTT.

The chain is built from TRBV3-1 (or the pseudogene TRBV3-2) and TRBJ1-1; TRBD1 matches 7 bases. J was trimmed by 4 bases and V by 4 bases; bases with no gene match: 6. CDR1 LGHDT and CDR2 YNNKEL come from the germline V gene (reference sequence). The CDR3 loop spans 14 amino acids. The CDR3 coding sequence is TGTGCCAGCAGCCCACGACAGGGCGGCACTGAAGCTTTCTTT. It specifies CASSPRQGGTEAFF.

The chain links TRBV28 to TRBJ1-3; a weak D match, TRBD1 (6 bases). CDR1 and CDR2 from the germline V gene are MDHEN and SYDVKM. The CDR3 loop spans 15 amino acids. Trimming shortened V by 6 bases and J by 0 bases, and 12 bases separated the two germline ends. CDR3 coding DNA: TGTGCCAGCAGGGCAGGGGACAACTCTGGAAACACCATATATTTT. It yields the protein CASRAGDNSGNTIYF.

The V and J genes are TRBV19 and TRBJ1-5, with D unresolved. This CDR3 has 15 residues. CDR1 and CDR2 (germline): LNHDA, SQIVND (reference sequence). The V gene lost 3 bases and the J gene lost 4 bases, with 13 bases spanning the gap. CDR3 sequence (DNA): TGTGCCAGTAGTATGGGCAAAAGAATAAATCAGCCCCAGCATTTT. Translated: CASSMGKRINQPQHF.

The chain links TRBV12-3 or TRBV12-4 to TRBJ2-2; 10 bases align to TRBD1. The CDR3 contains 13 residues. V gave up 10 bases and J gave up 6 bases; unmatched junction bases: 5. The CDR3 loop reads CATGTGVPGELFF. CDR3 nucleotides: TGTGCCACAGGGACAGGGGTTCCCGGGGAGCTGTTTTTT.

This chain links TRBV12-5 with TRBJ2-5; 11 bases match TRBD2. The germline gives CDR1 LGHNT, CDR2 FRNRAP. With V trimmed by 2 bases and J by 4 bases, 6 bases remained unmatched. The CDR3 has 16 residues. CDR3 in DNA: TGTGCTAGTGGTTTGACTAGCGGGGGTCGTGGAGAGACCCAGTACTTC. Translating it yields CASGLTSGGRGETQYF.

This chain joins TRBV7-9 and TRBJ1-1; a possible D gene is TRBD1 (6 bases). The CDR3 loop spans 15 amino acids. The germline V gene has CDR1 SEHNR and CDR2 FQNEAQ (reference sequence). V gave up 3 bases and J gave up 0 bases, with 11 bases separating them. For the CDR3, the DNA is TGTGCCAGCAGCTTGGAGGGGACATTGAACACTGAAGCTTTCTTT. Its translation is CASSLEGTLNTEAFF.

This chain uses TRBV15 with TRBJ1-6; D is perhaps TRBD1 (5 bases). The CDR3 has 15 amino acids. The V end was cut by 3 bases, the J end by 7 bases, with 13 bases between. CDR1 is LNHNV, CDR2 YYDKDF, per germline (reference sequence). CDR3 protein: CATSSNGQENSPLHF. The CDR3 nucleotides read TGTGCCACCAGCAGCAATGGACAAGAGAATTCACCCCTCCACTTT.